The subject of this entry is one T cell receptor (beta chain). This clone was recorded only once. Its antigen specificity is not known. No base qualities exist here, and no much larger clone lies one base off it. This entry comes from a study of sequential checkpoint blockade in melanoma (dated by TCRdb to about 2019). Concerning the study at large: Patients were randomized 1:1 to first-line nivolumab followed by ipilimumab (arm A) or ipilimumab followed by nivolumab (arm B). Maintenance nivolumab came after both trial sequences. Paper-wide results and their limitations: Validation of the response-prediction model combining TCR metrics and mutation burden is needed in larger, independent patient cohorts.

The sample's treatment or condition, from its label and the paper: randomized to nivolumab then ipilimumab (arm A) or the reverse (arm B). None of the patients in the trial had previously been given DNA-damaging chemotherapy. A FACS Aria II flow cytometer was used to sort live CD3+CD8+ cells that were negative for CD19 and CD56 from thawed PBMCs. Samples were obtained from patients with melanoma enrolled in CheckMate 064, a randomized, open-label phase II trial of sequential checkpoint blockade. Peripheral blood mononuclear cells were collected by leukapheresis, purified using Ficoll-Paque, and frozen in human serum containing approximately 9.8% DMSO. Right after sorting, the blood CD3+CD8+ cells were verified to be >95% pure, and DNA extraction followed. The immunoSEQ Assay was used to immunosequence TCRbeta CDR3 regions from genomic DNA. Before high-throughput sequencing, genomic DNA was amplified using bias-controlled multiplex PCR. The authors processed their data as follows. To quantify the absolute abundance of each unique TCRbeta CDR3 region, the sequences were collapsed and filtered. Clonality, defined as 1 minus Pielou's evenness, was calculated using productive rearrangements only. A previously published method was used to identify clones whose frequencies were significantly greater in on-treatment samples than in baseline samples. TCRdb's version of the immuneACCESS table is confined to in-frame rearrangements and falls short of the full clone set. An unresolved V gene accounts for under half of the shortfall where checked; the remainder is of unknown origin. V, J and clone size derive from that table, while D and trimming were established from the DNA sequence. Here the sample has some 40,000 clones; more than 70% occur a single time. Over 10% of the sample is in the top ten clones.

From the cysteine through the phenylalanine, the CDR3 covers 14 amino acids. CDR3 DNA is the only sequence kept; it has 42 bases, read in frame from the first base. The V end loses 5 bases and the J end loses 4 bases, and a stretch of 14 bases separates them. The germline V gene yields SGHVS for CDR1 and FQNEAQ for CDR2. The chain is assembled from TRBV7-8 and TRBJ1-2; no D gene can be assigned with confidence. The sequencing here drew on CD8+ T cells sorted from blood (inferred from file names), taken from a patient given nivolumab and ipilimumab in sequence. This sequence originates from a human donor with melanoma. The CDR3 in this case is CASSLGGGPYGYTF. The nucleotide sequence reads as follows: TGTGCCAGCAGCCTCGGAGGCGGCCCCTATGGCTACACCTTC.